A single sample is the source of the 18 T cell receptor beta chains below, sequenced in a study of T cell changes during pregnancy in multiple sclerosis. TCRdb keeps only in-frame clones here, not all; method: immunoSEQ multiplex PCR. The sample includes 35,000 to 40,000 clones, approximately 85% of them seen just once. The starting material was CD4+ T cells from peripheral blood mononuclear cells, obtained before pregnancy. Every receptor here comes from a female donor with multiple sclerosis, enrolled in a pregnancy study.

The V call is TRBV30, the J call TRBJ2-7, with D possibly matching TRBD1 (5 bases). V dropped 1 base and J dropped 9 bases, with 13 bases sitting between them. This CDR3 comprises 12 residues. Germline lookup yields CDR1 GTSNPN and CDR2 SVGIG (reference sequence). The CDR3 DNA is TGTGCCTGGAGTGCCTGGGGCTCGGGGCAGTACTTC. Its translation is CAWSAWGSGQYF.

V usage is TRBV11-2 and J usage is TRBJ2-2, with 12 bases aligning to TRBD2. With 0 bases clipped from V and 7 bases from J, the junction kept 6 bases outside the gene matches. CDR3 length equals 17 residues. The germline V gene encodes CDR1 SGHAT and CDR2 FQNNGV. The DNA of the CDR3 is TGTGCCAGCAGCTTAGATCTAGCGGGAGGGCGTGTCGGGGAGCTGTTTTTT. Residues: CASSLDLAGGRVGELFF.

This chain uses TRBV6-6 with TRBJ1-1; D not certain. Germline lookup yields CDR1 MNHNY and CDR2 SVGAGI (reference sequence). The V end was cut by 4 bases, the J end by 4 bases, with 16 bases between. The CDR3 loop spans 15 amino acids. The CDR3 region is CASSLEGGSTTEAFF. CDR3 coding DNA: TGTGCCAGCAGTTTGGAAGGAGGGAGTACCACTGAAGCTTTCTTT.

The genes are TRBV7-3 and TRBJ1-1; 7 nucleotides agree with TRBD1. Germline CDR1 reads SGHTA; CDR2 reads FQGTGA. Germline trimming cut 3 bases from V and 1 base from J; bases unmatched to any gene: 2. This CDR3 spans 14 amino acids. CDR3 sequence reads: CASSLEGANTEAFF. DNA of the CDR3: TGTGCCAGCAGCTTGGAGGGGGCGAACACTGAAGCTTTCTTT.

The chain employs TRBV7-2 and TRBJ1-1; D call uncertain. The CDR3 extends over 13 amino acids. The germline V gene encodes CDR1 SGHTA and CDR2 FQGNSA. V was cut by 1 base and J by 3 bases, with 6 bases left in between. CDR3 nucleotide sequence: TGTGCCAGCAGCTTAGTAGAAGACACTGAAGCTTTCTTT. It codes for CASSLVEDTEAFF.

The rearrangement links TRBV5-4 to TRBJ1-1, with 8 bases identical to TRBD1. Germline V CDR1 and CDR2: SGHNT, YYREEE (reference sequence). The CDR3 spans 15 residues. The J segment lost 1 base and the V segment lost 3 bases, leaving 5 bases of the junction unmatched. For the CDR3, the DNA is TGTGCCAGCAGCTATAGGGACAGGCAGAACACTGAAGCTTTCTTT. Its protein is CASSYRDRQNTEAFF.

The rearrangement uses TRBV4-1 and TRBJ2-3, with 9 bases identical to TRBD2. The CDR3 totals 17 residues. V shed 4 bases and J 5 bases; nucleotides not matched to a gene: 13. In germline, CDR1 is MGHRA, CDR2 YSYEKL. CDR3 loop: CASSLLPPGLAGDTQYF. The CDR3 DNA reads TGCGCCAGCAGCCTCCTACCACCGGGACTAGCCGGAGATACGCAGTATTTT.

The chain recombines TRBV5-4 with TRBJ2-5; D is perhaps TRBD2 (6 bases). There are 17 residues in the CDR3. V shed 4 bases and J shed 2 bases, with 21 bases lying between them. Germline CDR1 and CDR2: SGHNT and YYREEE (reference sequence). CDR3 sequence (DNA): TGTGCCAGCAGCCCGGACCGGGACTTCTGGCGTCAAGAGACCCAGTACTTC. It codes for CASSPDRDFWRQETQYF.

This chain connects TRBV5-4 to TRBJ2-5; tentative D call: TRBD1 (6 bases). The V end lost 4 bases, the J end lost 1 base, and 17 bases lay between the germline ends. CDR1 SGHNT and CDR2 YYREEE come from the germline V gene (reference sequence). The CDR3 spans 16 residues. CDR3 nucleotide sequence: TGTGCCAGCAGCCCGCCCCCGACAGGAGCCCAAGAGACCCAGTACTTC. It encodes CASSPPPTGAQETQYF. The variable domain in full, with the rest retrieved from reference TRBV5-4 and TRBJ2-5, is ETGVTQSPTHLIKTRGQQVTLRCSSQSGHNTVSWYQQALGQGPQFIFQYYREEENGRGNFPPRFSGLQFPNYSSELNVNALELDDSALYLCASSPPPTGAQETQYFGPGTRLLVL.

This clone has just one count. This rearrangement joins TRBV18 to TRBJ2-7, with D possibly matching TRBD1 (6 bases). The CDR3 covers 14 residues. With 3 bases removed from V and 4 bases from J, the gap between germline ends came to 13 bases. Germline CDR1 is KGHSH and CDR2 is LQKENI. The CDR3 DNA sequence: TGTGCCAGCTCACCGGGATCGGACAGTTACGAGCAGTACTTC. The encoded protein is CASSPGSDSYEQYF. Variable domain in full (rest from reference TRBV18 and TRBJ2-7): NAGVMQNPRHLVRRRGQEARLRCSPMKGHSHVYWYRQLPEEGLKFMVYLQKENIIDESGMPKERFSAEFPKEGPSILRIQQVVRGDSAAYFCASSPGSDSYEQYFGPGTRLTVT.

Only one count was recorded for this clone. CDR3 sequence: CASSGRETDTQYF. CDR3 nucleotide sequence: TGTGCCAGCAGCGGGAGGGAGACAGATACGCAGTATTTT. The J gene is TRBJ2-3, the V gene TRBV6-4; 8 bases line up with TRBD2. V lost 6 bases to trimming and J lost 3 bases; unmatched junction nucleotides: 2. The CDR3 totals 13 residues. From germline, CDR1 is MRHNA and CDR2 SNTAGT.

The chain uses TRBV11-1 and TRBJ2-3, with 9 bases matching TRBD1. The CDR3 totals 16 residues. Germline values: CDR1 SGHAT, CDR2 FQDESV (reference sequence). Losses at the gene ends were 4 bases for V and 6 bases for J; bases not matched to a gene: 11. CDR3 nucleotide sequence: TGTGCCAGCAGCTCACCGGGACAGGGCCCGGGGGATACGCAGTATTTT. Translation gives CASSSPGQGPGDTQYF.

The chain couples TRBV18 to TRBJ2-7, with 10 bases matching TRBD2. The CDR3 contains 14 residues. Trimming at V came to 8 bases and at J to 0 bases, leaving 4 bases not matched to a gene. Germline CDR1 KGHSH, CDR2 LQKENI. The CDR3 loop reads CASDLAGDSYEQYF. The CDR3 region has the DNA TGTGCCAGCGATCTAGCGGGAGACTCCTACGAGCAGTACTTC.

V gene TRBV7-2 combines with J gene TRBJ1-2, with D hard to call. Germline V gene sequence: CDR1 SGHTA, CDR2 FQGNSA. The CDR3 contains 14 residues. Trimming took 1 base from V and 2 from J, leaving 8 bases between them. Here the CDR3 DNA reads TGTGCCAGCAGCTTAGTGGCGGCAAACTATGGCTACACCTTC. It specifies CASSLVAANYGYTF.

This chain connects TRBV9 to TRBJ2-3; tentative D call: TRBD1 (5 bases). There are 16 residues in the CDR3. Between the trimmed V and J ends, which lost 5 bases and 7 bases, there was a span of 23 bases. Germline CDR1 and CDR2: SGDLS and YYNGEE. The CDR3 DNA sequence: TGTGCCAGCAGTCCCCCCGGCAGGGCTCGGACGAATACGCAGTATTTT. It yields the protein CASSPPGRARTNTQYF.

This clone was seen only once. The genes are TRBV5-5 and TRBJ2-1; tentative D call: TRBD2 (6 bases). The CDR3 spans 14 residues. Per germline, CDR1 SGHKS and CDR2 YYEKEE (reference sequence). The V and J ends lost 5 bases and 5 bases respectively, with 14 bases between them. This chain's CDR3 is CASSPRGYHNEQFF. The CDR3, as DNA: TGTGCCAGCAGTCCTCGGGGGTACCACAATGAGCAGTTCTTC.

The chain joins TRBV6-5 to TRBJ2-7; a possible D gene is TRBD1 (6 bases). Germline CDR1 reads MNHEY; CDR2 reads SVGAGI. There are 15 residues in the CDR3. Trimming took 6 bases from V and 3 from J, leaving 18 bases between them. CDR3 sequence: CASSQQGAVLYEQYF. DNA for the CDR3: TGTGCCAGCAGCCAACAGGGAGCGGTTCTCTACGAGCAGTACTTC.

The chain carries TRBV25-1 and TRBJ2-1, with TRBD2 matching 8 bases. The CDR3 loop spans 18 amino acids. Germline CDR1 MGHDK, CDR2 SYGVNS. V trimming: 4 bases; J trimming: 1 base; junction bases outside the gene matches: 12. CDR3 in amino acids: CASSAQRGRESSYNEQFF. The CDR3 coding sequence is TGTGCCAGCAGTGCACAGCGGGGGCGGGAGTCTTCCTACAATGAGCAGTTCTTC.